Sequencing of this TCR beta chain was carried out in a study of T cell repertoires in ileal Crohn's disease. The method was immunoSEQ multiplex PCR; TCRdb's version includes in-frame clones alone and lacks a portion of them. This table holds more than 11,000 clones, around three quarters found once. V was shortened by 10 bases and J by 3 bases, with 21 bases between the two germline ends. The CDR3 consists of 15 residues. Germline CDR1 is SNHLY and CDR2 is FYNNEI. This clone is judged medium-sized. This receptor was identified in an adult with Crohn's disease. The source material was ileal tissue. This sequence joins TRBV2 and TRBJ1-1, with a possible D match to TRBD1 (6 bases). CDR3 in amino acids: CATNKEKGGDTEAFF. CDR3 sequence (DNA): TGTGCCACTAACAAAGAAAAAGGGGGGGACACTGAAGCTTTCTTT.